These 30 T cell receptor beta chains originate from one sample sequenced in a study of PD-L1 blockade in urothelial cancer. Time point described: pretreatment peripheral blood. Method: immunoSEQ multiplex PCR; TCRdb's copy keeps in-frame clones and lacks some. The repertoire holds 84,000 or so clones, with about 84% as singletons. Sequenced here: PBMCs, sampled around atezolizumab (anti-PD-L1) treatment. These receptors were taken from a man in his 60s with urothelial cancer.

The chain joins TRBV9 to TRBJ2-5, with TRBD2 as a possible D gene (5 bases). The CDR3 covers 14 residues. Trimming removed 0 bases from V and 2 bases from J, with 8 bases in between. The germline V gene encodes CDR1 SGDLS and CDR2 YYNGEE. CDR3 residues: CASSVGGEQETQYF. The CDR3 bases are TGTGCCAGCAGCGTAGGGGGAGAACAAGAGACCCAGTACTTC.

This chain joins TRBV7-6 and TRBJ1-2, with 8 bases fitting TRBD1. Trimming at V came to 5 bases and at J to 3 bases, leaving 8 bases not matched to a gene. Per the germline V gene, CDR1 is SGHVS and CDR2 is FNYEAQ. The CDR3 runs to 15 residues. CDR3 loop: CASSHRAGGDYGYTF. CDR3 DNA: TGTGCCAGCAGCCATCGAGCAGGGGGCGACTATGGCTACACCTTC.

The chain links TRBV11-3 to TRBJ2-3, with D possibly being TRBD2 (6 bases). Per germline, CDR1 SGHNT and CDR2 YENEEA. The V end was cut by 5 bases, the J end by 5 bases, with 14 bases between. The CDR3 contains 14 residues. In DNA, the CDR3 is TGTGCCAGCAGCCTGCGGGGCCCCCTAGATACGCAGTATTTT. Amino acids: CASSLRGPLDTQYF.

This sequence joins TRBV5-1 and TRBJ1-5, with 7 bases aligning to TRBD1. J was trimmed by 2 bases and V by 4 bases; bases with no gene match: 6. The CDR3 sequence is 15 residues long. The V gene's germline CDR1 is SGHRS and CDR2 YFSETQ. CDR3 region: CASSRTGSGNQPQHF. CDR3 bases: TGCGCCAGCAGCCGGACAGGTTCCGGCAATCAGCCCCAGCATTTT. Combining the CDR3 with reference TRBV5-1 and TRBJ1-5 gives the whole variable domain KAGVTQTPRYLIKTRGQQVTLSCSPISGHRSVSWYQQTPGQGLQFLFEYFSETQRNKGNFPGRFSGRQFSNSRSEMNVSTLELGDSALYLCASSRTGSGNQPQHFGDGTRLSIL.

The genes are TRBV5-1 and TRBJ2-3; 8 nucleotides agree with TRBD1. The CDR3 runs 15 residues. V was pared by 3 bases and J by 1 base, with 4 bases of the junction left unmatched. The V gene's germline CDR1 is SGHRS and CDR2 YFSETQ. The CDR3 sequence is CASSYSQGGTDTQYF. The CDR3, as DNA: TGCGCCAGCAGCTACTCACAGGGGGGCACAGATACGCAGTATTTT.

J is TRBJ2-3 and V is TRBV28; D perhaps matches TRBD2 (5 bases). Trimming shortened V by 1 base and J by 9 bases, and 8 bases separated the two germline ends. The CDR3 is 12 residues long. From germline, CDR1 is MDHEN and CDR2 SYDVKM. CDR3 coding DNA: TGTGCCAGCAGTTTATATAGGGAGACGCAGTATTTT. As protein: CASSLYRETQYF.

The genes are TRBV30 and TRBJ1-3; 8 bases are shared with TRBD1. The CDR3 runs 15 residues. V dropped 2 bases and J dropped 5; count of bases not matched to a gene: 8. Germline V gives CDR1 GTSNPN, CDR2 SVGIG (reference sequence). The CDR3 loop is CAWSTPRTGRNTIYF. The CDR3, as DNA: TGTGCCTGGAGTACCCCTCGGACAGGGCGAAACACCATATATTTT.

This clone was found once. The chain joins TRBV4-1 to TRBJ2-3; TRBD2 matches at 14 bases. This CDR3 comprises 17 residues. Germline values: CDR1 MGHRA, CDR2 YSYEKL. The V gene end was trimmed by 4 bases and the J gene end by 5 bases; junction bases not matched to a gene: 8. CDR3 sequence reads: CASSRLAGGQGVDTQYF. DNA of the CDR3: TGCGCCAGCAGCCGACTAGCGGGGGGGCAGGGTGTAGATACGCAGTATTTT.

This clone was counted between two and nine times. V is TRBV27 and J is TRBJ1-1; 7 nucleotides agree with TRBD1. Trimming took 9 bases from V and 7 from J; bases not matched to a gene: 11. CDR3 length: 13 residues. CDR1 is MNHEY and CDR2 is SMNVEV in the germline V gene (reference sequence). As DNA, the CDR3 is TGTGCCAGTCAGACAGGGCGCCTCGGTGAAGCTTTCTTT. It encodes CASQTGRLGEAFF.

The CDR3 loop is CASSLGLSFEQFF. DNA for the CDR3: TGCGCCAGCAGCTTGGGTCTTAGCTTTGAGCAGTTCTTC. The V gene is TRBV5-1, the J gene TRBJ2-1; D gene unclear. CDR1 SGHRS and CDR2 YFSETQ come from the germline V gene. The CDR3 has 13 residues. The V and J ends lost 0 bases and 9 bases respectively, with 10 bases between them.

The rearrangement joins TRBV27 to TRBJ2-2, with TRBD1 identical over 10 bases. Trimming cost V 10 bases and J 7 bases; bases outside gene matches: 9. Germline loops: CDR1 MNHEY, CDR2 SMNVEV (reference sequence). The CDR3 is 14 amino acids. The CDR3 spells CATRDRGFSGELFF. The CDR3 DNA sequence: TGTGCCACCCGGGACAGGGGATTTAGCGGGGAGCTGTTTTTT.

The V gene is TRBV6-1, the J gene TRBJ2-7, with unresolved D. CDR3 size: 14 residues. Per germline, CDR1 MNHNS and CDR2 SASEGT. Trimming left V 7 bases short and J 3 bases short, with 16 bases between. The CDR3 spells CASTPVQLNYEQYF. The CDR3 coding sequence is TGTGCCAGCACCCCCGTACAGCTTAACTACGAGCAGTACTTC.

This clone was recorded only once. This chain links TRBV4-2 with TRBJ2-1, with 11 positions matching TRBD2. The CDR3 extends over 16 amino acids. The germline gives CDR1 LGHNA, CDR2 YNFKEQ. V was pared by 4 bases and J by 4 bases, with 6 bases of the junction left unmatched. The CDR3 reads CASSPRLAGIYNEQFF. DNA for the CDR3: TGTGCCAGCAGCCCCCGACTAGCGGGGATTTACAATGAGCAGTTCTTC.

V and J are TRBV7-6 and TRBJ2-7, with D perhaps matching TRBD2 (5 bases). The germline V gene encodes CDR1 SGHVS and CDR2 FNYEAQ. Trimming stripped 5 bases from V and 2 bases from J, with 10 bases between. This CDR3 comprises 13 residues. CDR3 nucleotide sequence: TGTGCCAGCAGCCCCGGGGTGACCTACGAGCAGTACTTC. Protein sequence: CASSPGVTYEQYF.

CDR3 amino acids: CASRTTGGRDEQFF. The CDR3 DNA follows: TGTGCCAGCAGGACGACGGGGGGCCGGGATGAGCAGTTCTTC. The chain joins TRBV6-5 to TRBJ2-1; D is possibly TRBD2 (7 bases). CDR1 is MNHEY and CDR2 is SVGAGI in the germline V gene. This CDR3 region has 14 residues. V was pared by 6 bases and J by 8 bases, with 17 bases between.

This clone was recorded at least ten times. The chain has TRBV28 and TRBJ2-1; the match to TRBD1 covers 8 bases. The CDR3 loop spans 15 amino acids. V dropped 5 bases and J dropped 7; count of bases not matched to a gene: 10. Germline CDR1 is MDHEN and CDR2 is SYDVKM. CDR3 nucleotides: TGTGCCAGCAGTCCTACCGGACAGGGCTCTAATGAGCAGTTCTTC. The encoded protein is CASSPTGQGSNEQFF.

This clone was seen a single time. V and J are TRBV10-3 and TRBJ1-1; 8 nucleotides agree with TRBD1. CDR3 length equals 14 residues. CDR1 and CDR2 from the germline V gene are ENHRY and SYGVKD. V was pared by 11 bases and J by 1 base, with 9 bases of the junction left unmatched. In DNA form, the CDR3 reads TGTGCCTCTCAGAGGACAGGGCAGAACACTGAAGCTTTCTTT. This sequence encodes CASQRTGQNTEAFF.

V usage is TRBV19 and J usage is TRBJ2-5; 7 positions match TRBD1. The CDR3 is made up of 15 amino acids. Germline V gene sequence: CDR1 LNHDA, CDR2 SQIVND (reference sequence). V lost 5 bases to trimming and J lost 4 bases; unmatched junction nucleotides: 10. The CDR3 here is CASSVGDRTGETQYF. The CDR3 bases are TGTGCCAGTAGTGTCGGGGACAGAACAGGAGAGACCCAGTACTTC.

The CDR3 region has the DNA TGTGCCAGCAGGGCAGCGGGAGGGCCCTCAGATACGCAGTATTTT. Its translation is CASRAAGGPSDTQYF. The rearrangement links TRBV7-2 to TRBJ2-3; 10 bases agree with TRBD2. The germline gives CDR1 SGHTA, CDR2 FQGNSA. V was clipped by 6 bases and J by 4 bases; unmatched bases: 7. This CDR3 has 15 amino acids.

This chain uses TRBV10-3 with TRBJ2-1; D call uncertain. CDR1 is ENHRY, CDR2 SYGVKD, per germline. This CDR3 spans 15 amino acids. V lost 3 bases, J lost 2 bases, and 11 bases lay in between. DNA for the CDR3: TGTGCCATCAGTGATATGGCTCAGACCTACAATGAGCAGTTCTTC. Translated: CAISDMAQTYNEQFF.

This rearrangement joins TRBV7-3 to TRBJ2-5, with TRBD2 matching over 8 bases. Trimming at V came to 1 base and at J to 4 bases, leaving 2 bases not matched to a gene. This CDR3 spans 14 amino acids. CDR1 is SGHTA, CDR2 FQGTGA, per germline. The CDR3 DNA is TGTGCCAGCAGCTTAATGGCGGGAGGAGAGACCCAGTACTTC. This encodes CASSLMAGGETQYF.

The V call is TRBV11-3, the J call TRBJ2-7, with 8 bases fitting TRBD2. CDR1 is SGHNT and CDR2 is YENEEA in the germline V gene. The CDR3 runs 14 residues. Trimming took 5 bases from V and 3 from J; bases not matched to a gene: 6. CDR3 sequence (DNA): TGTGCCAGCAGCCGTAGCGGGATAATCTACGAGCAGTACTTC. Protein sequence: CASSRSGIIYEQYF.

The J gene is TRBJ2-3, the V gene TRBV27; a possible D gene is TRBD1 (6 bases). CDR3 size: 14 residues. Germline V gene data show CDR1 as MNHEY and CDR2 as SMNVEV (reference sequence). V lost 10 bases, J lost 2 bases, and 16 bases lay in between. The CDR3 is CATTRAGVTDTQYF. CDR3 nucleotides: TGTGCCACCACAAGGGCAGGGGTCACAGATACGCAGTATTTT.

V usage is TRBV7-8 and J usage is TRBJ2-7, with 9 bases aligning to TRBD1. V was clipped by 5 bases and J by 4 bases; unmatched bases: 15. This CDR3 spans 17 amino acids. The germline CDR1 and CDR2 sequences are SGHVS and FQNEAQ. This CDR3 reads CASSIFAGTGYAYEQYF. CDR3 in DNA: TGTGCCAGCAGCATATTCGCCGGGACAGGGTATGCGTACGAGCAGTACTTC.

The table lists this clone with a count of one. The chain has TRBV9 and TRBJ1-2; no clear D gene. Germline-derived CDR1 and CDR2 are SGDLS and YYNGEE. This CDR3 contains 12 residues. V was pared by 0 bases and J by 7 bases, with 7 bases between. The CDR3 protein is CASSVVRFGYTF. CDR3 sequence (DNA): TGTGCCAGCAGCGTAGTCAGGTTTGGCTACACCTTC. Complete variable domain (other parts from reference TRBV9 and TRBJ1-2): DSGVTQTPKHLITATGQRVTLRCSPRSGDLSVYWYQQSLDQGLQFLIQYYNGEERAKGNILERFSAQQFPDLHSELNLSSLELGDSALYFCASSVVRFGYTFGSGTRLTVV.

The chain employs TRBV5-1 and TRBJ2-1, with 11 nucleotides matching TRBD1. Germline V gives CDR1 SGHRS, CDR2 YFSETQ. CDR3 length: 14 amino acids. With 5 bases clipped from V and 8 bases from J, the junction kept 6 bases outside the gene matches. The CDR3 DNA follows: TGCGCCAGCAGAACGGACAGGGGGCTCGATGAGCAGTTCTTC. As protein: CASRTDRGLDEQFF.

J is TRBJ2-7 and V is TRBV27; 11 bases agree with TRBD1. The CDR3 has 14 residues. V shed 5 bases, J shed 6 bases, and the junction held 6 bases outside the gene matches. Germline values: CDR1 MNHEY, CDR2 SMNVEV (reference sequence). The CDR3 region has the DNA TGTGCCAGCAGTCCCGGGACAGGGGGTGCCGAGCAGTACTTC. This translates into CASSPGTGGAEQYF.

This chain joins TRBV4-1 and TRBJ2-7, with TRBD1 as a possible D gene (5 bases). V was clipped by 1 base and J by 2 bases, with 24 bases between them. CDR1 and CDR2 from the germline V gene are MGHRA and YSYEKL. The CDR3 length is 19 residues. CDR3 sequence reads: CASSQVVRRATDKTYEQYF. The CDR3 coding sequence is TGCGCCAGCAGCCAAGTGGTACGTAGAGCGACAGACAAAACCTACGAGCAGTACTTC.

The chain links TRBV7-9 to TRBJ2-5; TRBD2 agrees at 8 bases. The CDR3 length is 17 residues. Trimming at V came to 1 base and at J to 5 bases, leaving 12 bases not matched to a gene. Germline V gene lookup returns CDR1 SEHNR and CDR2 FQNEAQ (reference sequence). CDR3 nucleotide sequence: TGTGCCAGCAGCTTAGTTGGTCGCGGCGGGAGGAGGGAGACCCAGTACTTC. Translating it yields CASSLVGRGGRRETQYF.

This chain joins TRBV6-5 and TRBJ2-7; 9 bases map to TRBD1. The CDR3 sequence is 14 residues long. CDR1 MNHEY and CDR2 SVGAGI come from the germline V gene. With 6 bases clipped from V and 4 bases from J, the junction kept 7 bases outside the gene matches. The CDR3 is CASSQGQGVYEQYF. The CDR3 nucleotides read TGTGCCAGCAGCCAGGGACAGGGTGTTTACGAGCAGTACTTC.